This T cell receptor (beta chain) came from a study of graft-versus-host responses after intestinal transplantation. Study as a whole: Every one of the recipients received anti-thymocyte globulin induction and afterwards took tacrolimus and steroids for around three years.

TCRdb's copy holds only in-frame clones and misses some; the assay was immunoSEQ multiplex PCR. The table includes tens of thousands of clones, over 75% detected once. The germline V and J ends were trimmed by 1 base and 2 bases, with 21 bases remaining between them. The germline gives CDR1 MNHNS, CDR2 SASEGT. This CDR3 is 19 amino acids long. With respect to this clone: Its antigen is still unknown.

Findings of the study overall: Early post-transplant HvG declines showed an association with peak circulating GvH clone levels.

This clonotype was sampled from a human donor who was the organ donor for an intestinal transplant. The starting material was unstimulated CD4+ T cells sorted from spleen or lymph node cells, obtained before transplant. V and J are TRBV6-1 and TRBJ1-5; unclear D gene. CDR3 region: CASSEVYSGGLGGNQPQHF. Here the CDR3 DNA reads TGTGCCAGCAGTGAAGTGTATAGTGGAGGACTTGGGGGCAATCAGCCCCAGCATTTT.